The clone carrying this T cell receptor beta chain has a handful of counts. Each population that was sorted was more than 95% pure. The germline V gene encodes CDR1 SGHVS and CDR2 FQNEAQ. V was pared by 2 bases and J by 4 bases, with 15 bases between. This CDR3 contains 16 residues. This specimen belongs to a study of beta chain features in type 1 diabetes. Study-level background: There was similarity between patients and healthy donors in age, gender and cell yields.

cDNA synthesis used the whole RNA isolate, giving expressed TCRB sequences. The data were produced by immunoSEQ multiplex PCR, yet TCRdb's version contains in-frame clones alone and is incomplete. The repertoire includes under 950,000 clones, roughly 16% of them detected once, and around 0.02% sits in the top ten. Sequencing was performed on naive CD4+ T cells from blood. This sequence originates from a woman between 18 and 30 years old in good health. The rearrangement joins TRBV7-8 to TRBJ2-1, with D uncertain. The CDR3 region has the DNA TGTGCCAGCAGCTTAATCGCCTCCTTGGGATACAATGAGCAGTTCTTC. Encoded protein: CASSLIASLGYNEQFF.